The following is a T cell receptor (beta chain) sequence with its context. Antigen specificity is unknown. The ends were cut back, 0 bases at V and 5 bases at J, with 10 bases in the middle. The CDR3 has 13 amino acids. The germline V gene encodes CDR1 DFQATT and CDR2 SNEGSKA (reference sequence). TCRdb fed the reads into MiXCR, producing one record per CDR3 protein. The table includes roughly 920,000 distinct CDR3 sequences, about a third detected once. This specimen comes from a study of T cell repertoires in cytomegalovirus infection. In the study overall: Public signatures in TCR beta pointed to CMV infection and matching HLA type. Study-level results: CMV-specific TCR beta clonotypes restricted by HLA-C were the ones dominating the ex vivo response.

The specimen was cultured CD8+ T cells from PBMCs, collected from culture after CMV antigen stimulation. The receptor was derived from a human donor in good health (CMV status not recorded). Some clones in this sample may be carry-over from other donors' samples. This chain joins TRBV20-1 and TRBJ1-1; a weak D match, TRBD1 (5 bases). CDR3 protein: CSARDPTGTEAFF. The CDR3 DNA reads TGCAGTGCTAGAGATCCCACAGGAACTGAAGCTTTCTTT.